These T cell receptor beta chains were read from a single sample in a study of T cells expressing NK-cell markers. TCRdb derives one entry per CDR3 protein from the 5' RACE reads, leaving out DNA. Recorded for this sample: 150,000 to 180,000 distinct CDR3 sequences. The specimen sequenced was blood T cells: a sorted CD56 or NKG2C T cell subset, CD4+ or CD8+ T cells, or bulk PBMC T cells (not recorded which). These receptors all stem from a woman in her 50s in good health. Each CDR3 is given with its conserved first and last residue. The order of the fields is J gene, V gene, CDR3 protein.

j_call: TRBJ2-7
v_call: TRBV5-6
cdr3_aa: CASSFDRVNEQYF

j_call: TRBJ1-1
v_call: TRBV6-5
cdr3_aa: CASSYTRRGGTEAFF

j_call: TRBJ2-2
v_call: TRBV20-1
cdr3_aa: CSARDTVNTGELFF

j_call: TRBJ2-1
v_call: TRBV27
cdr3_aa: CATGDRITRGNEQFF

j_call: TRBJ1-1
v_call: TRBV25-1
cdr3_aa: CASSETGSEAFF

j_call: TRBJ2-3
v_call: TRBV5-1
cdr3_aa: CASSSGLTGTPADTQYF

j_call: TRBJ2-5
v_call: TRBV6-5
cdr3_aa: CASSFTDLSGQTQYF

j_call: TRBJ1-4
v_call: TRBV7-9
cdr3_aa: CASSLARLGANEKLFF

j_call: TRBJ2-1
v_call: TRBV27
cdr3_aa: CASSTSGPYNEQFF

j_call: TRBJ2-3
v_call: TRBV27
cdr3_aa: CASAPGSGTDTQYF

j_call: TRBJ1-2
v_call: TRBV20-1
cdr3_aa: CSARDVVGPGYGYTF

j_call: TRBJ2-1
v_call: TRBV9
cdr3_aa: CASSPSGRGFEQFF

j_call: TRBJ2-3
v_call: TRBV4-1
cdr3_aa: CASSQEPGGKDTQYF

j_call: TRBJ2-7
v_call: TRBV7-8
cdr3_aa: CASSLNFADSYEQYF

j_call: TRBJ2-7
v_call: TRBV27
cdr3_aa: CASSFGAFYEQYF

j_call: TRBJ2-7
v_call: TRBV4-1
cdr3_aa: CASSQGDTYEQYF

j_call: TRBJ1-5
v_call: TRBV2
cdr3_aa: CASSQTGTGGSQPQHF

j_call: TRBJ2-2
v_call: TRBV29-1
cdr3_aa: CSVSGPLMGDDTNTGELFF

j_call: TRBJ1-3
v_call: TRBV9
cdr3_aa: CASSGGQGAAGNTIYF

j_call: TRBJ1-6
v_call: TRBV4-1
cdr3_aa: CASSQEYGSPLHF

j_call: TRBJ2-2
v_call: TRBV20-1
cdr3_aa: CSAPGPTVGGELFF

j_call: TRBJ1-1
v_call: TRBV4-1
cdr3_aa: CASSQSTNMAFF

j_call: TRBJ1-5
v_call: TRBV6-1
cdr3_aa: CASRLRGQPQHF

j_call: TRBJ2-1
v_call: TRBV7-2
cdr3_aa: CASSEALNEQFF

j_call: TRBJ1-1
v_call: TRBV7-8
cdr3_aa: CASTFEDGAYTEAFF

j_call: TRBJ2-2
v_call: TRBV3-1
cdr3_aa: CASSPDGTENTGELFF

j_call: TRBJ2-5
v_call: TRBV12-3/TRBV12-4
cdr3_aa: CASTSGLNQETQYF

j_call: TRBJ2-3
v_call: TRBV7-8
cdr3_aa: CASSLGTSGIEDTQYF

j_call: TRBJ2-1
v_call: TRBV10-1
cdr3_aa: CASSGGIGTSGSPREQFF

j_call: TRBJ2-6
v_call: TRBV12-3/TRBV12-4
cdr3_aa: CASSLYSGANVLTF

j_call: TRBJ1-1
v_call: TRBV4-1
cdr3_aa: CASSPGQGGLEAFF

j_call: TRBJ2-2
v_call: TRBV12-3/TRBV12-4
cdr3_aa: CASSPGTSGRYDTGELFF

j_call: TRBJ2-3
v_call: TRBV7-6
cdr3_aa: CASSTGTSEAYF

j_call: TRBJ1-1
v_call: TRBV7-9
cdr3_aa: CASSRGHPGSVTEAFF

j_call: TRBJ2-5
v_call: TRBV19
cdr3_aa: CASRQIAGALGETQYF

j_call: TRBJ2-2
v_call: TRBV9
cdr3_aa: CASSAASVWINTGELFF

j_call: TRBJ2-7
v_call: TRBV10-2
cdr3_aa: CASSESTGGYEQYF

j_call: TRBJ2-1
v_call: TRBV27
cdr3_aa: CASGELADRVYNEQFF

j_call: TRBJ1-5
v_call: TRBV19
cdr3_aa: CASLSLFNNQPQHF

j_call: TRBJ1-2
v_call: TRBV4-1
cdr3_aa: CASSSGGTRHGYTF

j_call: TRBJ2-1
v_call: TRBV20-1
cdr3_aa: CSARSWSGSYNEQFF

j_call: TRBJ1-1
v_call: TRBV20-1
cdr3_aa: CSATLTVNTEAFF

j_call: TRBJ2-7
v_call: TRBV7-9
cdr3_aa: CASSLALRPEQYF

j_call: TRBJ2-1
v_call: TRBV5-5
cdr3_aa: CASSLFASNEQFF

j_call: TRBJ2-7
v_call: TRBV15
cdr3_aa: CATSNRGSGYEQYF

j_call: TRBJ2-1
v_call: TRBV5-8
cdr3_aa: CASSLSPGATNEQFF

j_call: TRBJ2-7
v_call: TRBV12-3/TRBV12-4
cdr3_aa: CASSSDSSQSYEQYF

j_call: TRBJ2-7
v_call: TRBV20-1
cdr3_aa: CSARDLTSGHYEQYF

j_call: TRBJ2-6
v_call: TRBV14
cdr3_aa: CASSQDEPGQGRNSGANVLTF

j_call: TRBJ2-7
v_call: TRBV21-1
cdr3_aa: CASSKDSGRADEQYF

j_call: TRBJ2-7
v_call: TRBV20-1
cdr3_aa: CSAQQEWDDSYEQYF

j_call: TRBJ2-3
v_call: TRBV5-1
cdr3_aa: CASSFTPDNGDTQYF

j_call: TRBJ2-2
v_call: TRBV5-4
cdr3_aa: CASSPGVSRSGELFF